The source of this T cell receptor (beta chain) is a study of spatial heterogeneity in lung cancer. Study in general: The mean occurrence of each unique TCR and UMI combination in raw reads exceeded 9.5.

By share, this clonotype counts as medium-sized. Its cognate antigen is unknown. Study conclusions and caveats: Tumor mutation counts were tracked by expanded intratumoral alpha and beta TCR counts. The authors estimated that roughly 7.3% of tumor T cells were covered for alpha chains and about 13% for beta chains.

TCRdb used MiXCR to reprocess the 5' RACE reads, holding one entry per CDR3 protein. The sample shows around 13,000 distinct CDR3 sequences, over 6.5% of them seen only once. From germline, CDR1 is SQVTM and CDR2 ANQGSEA. V lost 6 bases, J lost 2 bases, and 16 bases lay in between. This CDR3 comprises 14 residues. The time point was: sample taken at primary tumor resection. From tumor, nontumor lung or frozen PBMC, whole RNA was taken unsorted for sequencing. The receptor comes from a female donor with early-stage non-small cell lung cancer. The sample consisted of lung tumor tissue, taken at surgery. The chain joins TRBV29-1 to TRBJ2-5; the D gene is possibly TRBD2 (6 bases). The CDR3 region is CSVSRVGTQETQYF. The CDR3 bases are TGCAGCGTGAGTAGAGTGGGGACTCAAGAGACCCAGTACTTC.